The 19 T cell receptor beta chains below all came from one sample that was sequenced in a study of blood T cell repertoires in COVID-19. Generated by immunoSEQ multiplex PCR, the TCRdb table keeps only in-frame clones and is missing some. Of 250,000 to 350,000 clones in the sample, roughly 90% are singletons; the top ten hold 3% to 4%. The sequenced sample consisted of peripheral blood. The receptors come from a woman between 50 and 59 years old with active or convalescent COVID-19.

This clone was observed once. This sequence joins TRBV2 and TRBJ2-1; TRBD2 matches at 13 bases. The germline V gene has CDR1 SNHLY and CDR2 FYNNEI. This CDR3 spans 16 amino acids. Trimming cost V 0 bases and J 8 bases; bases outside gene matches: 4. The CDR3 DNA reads TGTGCCAGCAGTGAAGCTGGACTAGCGGGAGCGGATGAGCAGTTCTTC. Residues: CASSEAGLAGADEQFF.

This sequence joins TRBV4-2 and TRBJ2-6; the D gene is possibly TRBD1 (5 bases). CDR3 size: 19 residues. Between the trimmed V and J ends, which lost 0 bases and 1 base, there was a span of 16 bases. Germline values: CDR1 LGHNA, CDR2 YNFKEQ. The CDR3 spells CASSQDQVTGVSGANVLTF. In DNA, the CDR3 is TGTGCCAGCAGCCAAGATCAGGTAACAGGTGTGTCTGGGGCCAACGTCCTGACTTTC.

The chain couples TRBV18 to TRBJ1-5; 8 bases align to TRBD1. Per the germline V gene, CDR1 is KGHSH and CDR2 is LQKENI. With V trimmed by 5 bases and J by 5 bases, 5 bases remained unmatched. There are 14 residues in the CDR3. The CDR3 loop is CASSGGTGDQPQHF. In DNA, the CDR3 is TGTGCCAGCTCAGGTGGGACAGGTGATCAGCCCCAGCATTTT.

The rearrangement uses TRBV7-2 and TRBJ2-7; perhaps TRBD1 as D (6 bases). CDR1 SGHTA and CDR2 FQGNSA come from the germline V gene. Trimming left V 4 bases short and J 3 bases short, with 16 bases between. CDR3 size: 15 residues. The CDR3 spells CASSSPPGQYYEQYF. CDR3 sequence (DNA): TGTGCCAGCAGCTCCCCCCCAGGACAGTACTACGAGCAGTACTTC. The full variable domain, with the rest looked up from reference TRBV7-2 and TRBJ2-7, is GAGVSQSPSNKVTEKGKDVELRCDPISGHTALYWYRQSLGQGLEFLIYFQGNSAPDKSGLPSDRFSAERTGGSVSTLTIQRTQQEDSAVYLCASSSPPGQYYEQYFGPGTRLTVT.

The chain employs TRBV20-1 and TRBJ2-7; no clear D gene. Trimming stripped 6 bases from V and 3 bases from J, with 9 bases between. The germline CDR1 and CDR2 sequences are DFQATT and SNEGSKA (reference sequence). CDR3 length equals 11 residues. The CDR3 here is CSAIESYEQYF. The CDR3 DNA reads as TGCAGTGCCATAGAGAGCTACGAGCAGTACTTC.

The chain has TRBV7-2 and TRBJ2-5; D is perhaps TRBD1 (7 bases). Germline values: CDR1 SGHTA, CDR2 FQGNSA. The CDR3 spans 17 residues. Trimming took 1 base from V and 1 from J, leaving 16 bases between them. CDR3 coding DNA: TGTGCCAGCAGCTTAGTTGGGGGTCAGGGGGGCCAAGAGACCCAGTACTTC. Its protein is CASSLVGGQGGQETQYF.

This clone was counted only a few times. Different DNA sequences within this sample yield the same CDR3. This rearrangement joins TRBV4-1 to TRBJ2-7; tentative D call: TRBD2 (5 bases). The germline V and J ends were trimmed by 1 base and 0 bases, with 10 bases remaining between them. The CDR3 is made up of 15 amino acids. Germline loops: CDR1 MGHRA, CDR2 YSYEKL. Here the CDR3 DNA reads TGCGCCAGCAGCCAAGGGCTAGCCCTCTCCTACGAGCAGTACTTC. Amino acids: CASSQGLALSYEQYF.

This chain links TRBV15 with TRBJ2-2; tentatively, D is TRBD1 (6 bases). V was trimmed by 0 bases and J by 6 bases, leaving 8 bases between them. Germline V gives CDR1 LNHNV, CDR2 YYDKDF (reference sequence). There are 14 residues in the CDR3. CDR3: CATSREGAPGELFF. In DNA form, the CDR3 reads TGTGCCACCAGCAGAGAGGGGGCGCCCGGGGAGCTGTTTTTT.

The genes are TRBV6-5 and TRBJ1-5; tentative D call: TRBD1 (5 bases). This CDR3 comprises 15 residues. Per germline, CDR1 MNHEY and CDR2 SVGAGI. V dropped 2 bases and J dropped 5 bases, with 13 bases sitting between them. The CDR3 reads CASSYAPTVDQPQHF. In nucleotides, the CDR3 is TGTGCCAGCAGTTACGCCCCGACAGTAGATCAGCCCCAGCATTTT.

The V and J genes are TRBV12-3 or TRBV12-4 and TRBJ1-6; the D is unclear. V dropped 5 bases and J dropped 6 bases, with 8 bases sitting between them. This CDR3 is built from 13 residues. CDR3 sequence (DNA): TGTGCCAGCAGTAGCACTCTTAATTCACCCCTCCACTTT. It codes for CASSSTLNSPLHF.

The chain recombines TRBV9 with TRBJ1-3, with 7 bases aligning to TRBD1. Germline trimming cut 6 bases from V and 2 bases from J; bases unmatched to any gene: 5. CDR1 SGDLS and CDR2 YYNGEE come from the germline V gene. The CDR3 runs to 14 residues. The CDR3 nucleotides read TGTGCCAGCATCAGTACAGGGGCTGGAAACACCATATATTTT. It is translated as CASISTGAGNTIYF.

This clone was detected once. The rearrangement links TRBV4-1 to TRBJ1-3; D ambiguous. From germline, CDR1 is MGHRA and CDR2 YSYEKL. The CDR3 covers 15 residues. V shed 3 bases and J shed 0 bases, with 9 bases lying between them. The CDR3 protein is CASSQPVSSGNTIYF. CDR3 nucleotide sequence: TGCGCCAGCAGCCAGCCCGTGAGCTCTGGAAACACCATATATTTT.

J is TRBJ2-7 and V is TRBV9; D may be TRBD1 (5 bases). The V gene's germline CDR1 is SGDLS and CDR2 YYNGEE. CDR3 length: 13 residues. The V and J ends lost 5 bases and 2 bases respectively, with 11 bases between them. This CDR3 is CASRDMVAYEQYF. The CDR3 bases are TGTGCCAGCAGGGACATGGTAGCCTACGAGCAGTACTTC.

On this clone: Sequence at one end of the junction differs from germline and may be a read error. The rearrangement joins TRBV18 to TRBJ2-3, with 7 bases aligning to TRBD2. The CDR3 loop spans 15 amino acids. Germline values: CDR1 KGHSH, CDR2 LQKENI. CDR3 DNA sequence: TGTGCCAGCTCGACCACACTGACTAGCACAGATACACAGTATTTT. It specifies CASSTTLTSTDTQYF.

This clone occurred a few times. CDR3 sequence: CATATSGSFRTYNEQFF. DNA of the CDR3: TGTGCCACCGCGACTAGCGGGAGTTTCCGAACCTACAATGAGCAGTTCTTC. The V and J genes are TRBV27 and TRBJ2-1; 12 bases match TRBD2. J gave up 2 bases and V 10 bases, and 12 bases lay outside the gene matches. The germline gives CDR1 MNHEY, CDR2 SMNVEV (reference sequence). CDR3 length: 17 residues.

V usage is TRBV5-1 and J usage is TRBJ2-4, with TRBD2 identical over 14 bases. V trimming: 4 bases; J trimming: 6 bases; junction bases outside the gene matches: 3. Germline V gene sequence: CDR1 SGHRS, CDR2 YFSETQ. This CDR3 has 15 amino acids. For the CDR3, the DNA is TGCGCCAGCAGCGTAGGGACTAGCGGGGGAAACATTCAGTACTTC. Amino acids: CASSVGTSGGNIQYF.

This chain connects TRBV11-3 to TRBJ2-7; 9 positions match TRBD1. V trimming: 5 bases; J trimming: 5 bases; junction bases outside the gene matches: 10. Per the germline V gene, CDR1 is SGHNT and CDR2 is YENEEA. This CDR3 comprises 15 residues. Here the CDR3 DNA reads TGTGCCAGCAGCCGCAGGGCTGGGACAGGGAACGAGCAGTACTTC. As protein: CASSRRAGTGNEQYF.

The CDR3 reads CATSRGLAGSSTDTQYF. In DNA, the CDR3 is TGTGCCACCAGCAGAGGGCTAGCGGGTTCTAGCACAGATACGCAGTATTTT. The chain is built from TRBV15 and TRBJ2-3; the match to TRBD2 covers 8 bases. Germline CDR1 and CDR2: LNHNV and YYDKDF (reference sequence). Trimming took 1 base from V and 0 from J; bases not matched to a gene: 6. The CDR3 loop spans 17 amino acids.

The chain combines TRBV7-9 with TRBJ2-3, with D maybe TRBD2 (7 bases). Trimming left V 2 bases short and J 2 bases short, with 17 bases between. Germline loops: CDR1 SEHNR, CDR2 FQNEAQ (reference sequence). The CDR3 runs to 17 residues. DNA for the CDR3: TGTGCCAGCAGCTTAAAAGGCGGCGGGGGCCCCACAGATACGCAGTATTTT. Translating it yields CASSLKGGGGPTDTQYF.